This TCR beta chain is drawn from a study of shared clonotypes between healthy human individuals. Details on this clone: Its antigen remains unidentified.

The table came from immunoSEQ multiplex PCR; TCRdb's copy has only in-frame clones and leaves some out. This table holds over a million clones, around 97% found once. The V gene's germline CDR1 is LNHDA and CDR2 SQIVND (reference sequence). V shed 5 bases and J 3 bases; nucleotides not matched to a gene: 6. The CDR3 length is 15 residues. General study findings and limits: Compared with clonotypes that all four donors shared, non-shared clonotypes had lower generation probabilities.

The clonotype originates from a man aged 25 to 45 in good health. The chain combines TRBV19 with TRBJ1-5, with 8 bases fitting TRBD1. The material sequenced was naive CD4+ T cells sorted from blood. The subset is: CD45RA+ positively selected. The CDR3 nucleotides read TGTGCCAGTAGTCGACAGGGGTCTAACAATCAGCCCCAGCATTTT. Amino acids: CASSRQGSNNQPQHF.